What follows are 9 T cell receptor beta chains derived from one specimen sequenced in a study of PD-1 blockade in mismatch repair-deficient tumors. Clones were read by immunoSEQ multiplex PCR, and TCRdb kept only the in-frame ones, dropping some. Seen here are 120,000 or so clones, 70% to 90% observed once, and the top ten hold approximately 12%. Source: peripheral blood, taken 44 weeks after starting pembrolizumab. These receptors all stem from an adult with mismatch repair-deficient cancer.

The sample holds one count of this clone. The DNA for the CDR3 is TGTGCCAGCAGTTTAAGTTGGGCTCAGCCCCAGCATTTT. Translated: CASSLSWAQPQHF. The chain employs TRBV28 and TRBJ1-5; no clear D gene. There are 13 residues in the CDR3. Between the trimmed V and J ends, which lost 2 bases and 6 bases, there was a span of 8 bases. The germline CDR1 and CDR2 sequences are MDHEN and SYDVKM.

This clone was observed once. The chain carries TRBV28 and TRBJ2-7, with D possibly TRBD1 on 6 matching bases. V lost 5 bases and J 3 bases, leaving 14 bases between the germline ends. CDR3 length equals 14 residues. Germline CDR1 reads MDHEN; CDR2 reads SYDVKM. DNA for the CDR3: TGTGCCAGCAGTCCTCGGACAGTGATCTACGAGCAGTACTTC. Translation gives CASSPRTVIYEQYF.

This chain connects TRBV9 to TRBJ2-7; a possible D gene is TRBD1 (5 bases). Per germline, CDR1 SGDLS and CDR2 YYNGEE. CDR3 length: 15 amino acids. V lost 0 bases and J lost 2, with 12 bases in between. CDR3: CASSVASGPTYEQYF. CDR3 bases: TGTGCCAGCAGCGTAGCGTCAGGGCCCACCTACGAGCAGTACTTC.

This clone was seen many times. The chain links TRBV5-6 to TRBJ1-4, with D perhaps TRBD1 (5 bases). The CDR3 is made up of 16 amino acids. The ends were cut back, 0 bases at V and 3 bases at J, with 12 bases in the middle. Looked up from germline, CDR1 is SGHDT and CDR2 is YYEEEE. CDR3: CASSLGGRGSNEKLFF. The CDR3 DNA follows: TGTGCCAGCAGCTTGGGGGGTCGGGGGTCTAATGAAAAACTGTTTTTT.

There are a few counts of this clone. The V gene is TRBV29-1, the J gene TRBJ2-2, with D hard to call. This CDR3 is built from 13 residues. V lost 4 bases and J 1 base, leaving 7 bases between the germline ends. Germline V gene sequence: CDR1 SQVTM, CDR2 ANQGSEA. CDR3 in DNA: TGCAGCGTTGTAACGAGGAACACCGGGGAGCTGTTTTTT. Amino acids: CSVVTRNTGELFF.

The chain combines TRBV7-6 with TRBJ1-4; D gene ambiguous. This CDR3 spans 17 amino acids. Trimming left V 5 bases short and J 1 base short, with 17 bases between. Germline CDR1 is SGHVS and CDR2 is FNYEAQ. CDR3 DNA sequence: TGTGCCAGCAGCAGAAGGGCGCCGGGAGTAACTAATGAAAAACTGTTTTTT. Translated, it gives CASSRRAPGVTNEKLFF.

The chain joins TRBV6-5 to TRBJ1-1, with TRBD1 matching 10 bases. V dropped 6 bases and J dropped 7; count of bases not matched to a gene: 5. From germline, CDR1 is MNHEY and CDR2 SVGAGI. The CDR3 contains 13 residues. CDR3 region: CASRPGQGFEAFF. CDR3 nucleotide sequence: TGTGCCAGCAGACCGGGACAGGGGTTTGAAGCTTTCTTT.

As concerns this clone: One end of the junction is discordant with germline, which a read error may explain. Other DNA sequences from this sample encode an identical CDR3 as well. This chain uses TRBV19 with TRBJ2-7; D is unresolved. Looked up from germline, CDR1 is LNHDA and CDR2 is SQIVND (reference sequence). CDR3 size: 14 residues. The CDR3 reads CASSRGPASYEQYF. The CDR3 nucleotides are TGTGCCAGTAGTAGAGGCCCGGCCTCCTATGAGCAGTACTTC.

The chain carries TRBV6-5 and TRBJ1-1; tentative D call: TRBD1 (6 bases). V gave up 7 bases and J gave up 0 bases, with 12 bases separating them. This CDR3 is 14 amino acids long. Germline V lookup: CDR1 MNHEY, CDR2 SVGAGI. The CDR3 loop reads CASTMGQMNTEAFF. The CDR3 DNA is TGTGCCAGCACCATGGGACAAATGAACACTGAAGCTTTCTTT.